This record looks at one T cell receptor beta chain sequence and its context. This record belongs to a study of cytomegalovirus exposure and HLA in healthy donors. Overall study: Later, an analysis reported that the 95 to 150 validation repertoires had used the same platform as the 500 to 750 first-cohort repertoires.

Here immunoSEQ multiplex PCR was the method, and the copy in TCRdb shows in-frame clones only, minus some. Among 82,000 or so clones listed, 85% to 95% were seen once. Looked up from germline, CDR1 is SGHNT and CDR2 is YENEEA. V was shortened by 4 bases and J by 3 bases, with 13 bases between the two germline ends. CDR3 length: 14 amino acids. Sequencing was carried out using PBMCs. The J gene is TRBJ2-7, the V gene TRBV11-3; D possibly corresponds to TRBD2 (7 bases). The sequence derives from a young man in good health and CMV-seronegative. This CDR3 reads CASSYGGLGYEQYF. CDR3 sequence (DNA): TGTGCCAGCAGCTACGGGGGGCTTGGCTACGAGCAGTACTTC.